These T cell receptor beta chains were read from a single sample in a study of CD8 T cells in Susac syndrome. One entry per CDR3 protein results from TCRdb running MiXCR on the immunoSEQ multiplex PCR reads. The table records roughly 250,000 distinct CDR3 sequences, 90% to 96% of them present only once. Sequencing input: CD4+ T cells from PBMCs. Receptor source: a human donor with Susac syndrome. Each CDR3 is given with its conserved first and last residue. A D gene is named only where the DNA matches it firmly. Expanded clones are given a class, and other clones once, few, many or no size at all.

j_call: TRBJ1-3; v_call: TRBV30; d_call: -; clone_size: -; cdr3_nt: TGTGCCTACAAACAGGGAGCTGGAAACACCATATATTTT; cdr3_aa: CAYKQGAGNTIYF
j_call: TRBJ1-1; v_call: TRBV27; d_call: -; clone_size: -; cdr3_nt: TGTGCCAGCAGCCGCCGCCTTCCGAACACTGAAGCTTTCTTT; cdr3_aa: CASSRRLPNTEAFF
j_call: TRBJ2-1; v_call: TRBV20-1; d_call: -; clone_size: -; cdr3_nt: TGCAGTGCTAGCGTTTCGGGCAGCTCCTACAATGAGCAGTTCTTC; cdr3_aa: CSASVSGSSYNEQFF
j_call: TRBJ1-1; v_call: TRBV23-1; d_call: -; clone_size: -; cdr3_nt: TGCGCCAGCAGTCAATTCAAGGGGCTGAACACTGAAGCTTTCTTT; cdr3_aa: CASSQFKGLNTEAFF
j_call: TRBJ2-7; v_call: TRBV5-1; d_call: -; clone_size: -; cdr3_nt: TGCGCCAGCAGCTCGACGCCCGGGACACCCCCCGAGCAGTACTTC; cdr3_aa: CASSSTPGTPPEQYF
j_call: TRBJ1-1; v_call: TRBV19; d_call: -; clone_size: -; cdr3_nt: TGTGCCAGTAGCCACCCCTCCAGGCCTACCCAAGCTTTCTTT; cdr3_aa: CASSHPSRPTQAFF
j_call: TRBJ2-4; v_call: TRBV6-6; d_call: -; clone_size: -; cdr3_nt: TGTGCCAGCAGATCGGACATAGCCAAAAACATTCAGTACTTC; cdr3_aa: CASRSDIAKNIQYF
j_call: TRBJ2-5; v_call: TRBV5-1; d_call: -; clone_size: once; cdr3_nt: TGCGCCAGCAGCTTGGAGACGCCTATATCTTTGTACTTC; cdr3_aa: CASSLETPISLYF
j_call: TRBJ1-2; v_call: TRBV29-1; d_call: TRBD1; clone_size: -; cdr3_nt: TGCAGCGTTAGTGGACAGGCACACTACACCTTC; cdr3_aa: CSVSGQAHYTF
j_call: TRBJ2-7; v_call: TRBV5-1; d_call: -; clone_size: once; cdr3_nt: TGCGCCAGCTCGGACTTCTCCCCGCTTGGCGAGCAGTACTTC; cdr3_aa: CASSDFSPLGEQYF
j_call: TRBJ2-7; v_call: TRBV29-1; d_call: -; clone_size: -; cdr3_nt: TGCAGCGTTGCCGGGACACAACAAACCTCCTACGAGCAGTACTTC; cdr3_aa: CSVAGTQQTSYEQYF
j_call: TRBJ2-7; v_call: TRBV9; d_call: TRBD2; clone_size: -; cdr3_nt: TGTGCCAGCAGCGTATATGCGGGAGAATCCTACGAGCAGTACTTC; cdr3_aa: CASSVYAGESYEQYF
j_call: TRBJ2-1; v_call: TRBV20-1; d_call: -; clone_size: -; cdr3_nt: TGCAGTGCTAGTCAGCCAGGGCACAATGAGCAGTTCTTC; cdr3_aa: CSASQPGHNEQFF
j_call: TRBJ1-2; v_call: TRBV7-9; d_call: -; clone_size: -; cdr3_nt: TGTGCCAGCAGCCCCGCCGGCTACACCTTC; cdr3_aa: CASSPAGYTF
j_call: TRBJ1-3; v_call: TRBV29-1; d_call: -; clone_size: -; cdr3_nt: TGCAGCGTTGAAGAGGTAGTCCCTTCTGACACCATATATTTT; cdr3_aa: CSVEEVVPSDTIYF
j_call: TRBJ1-2; v_call: TRBV7-2; d_call: -; clone_size: -; cdr3_nt: TGTGCCAGCAGCTTAGAGGTGGGGAACTATGGCTACACCTTC; cdr3_aa: CASSLEVGNYGYTF
j_call: TRBJ2-5; v_call: TRBV27; d_call: -; clone_size: -; cdr3_nt: TGTGCCAGCAGTTTGCAGACCGGGGAGACCCAGTACTTC; cdr3_aa: CASSLQTGETQYF
j_call: TRBJ2-3; v_call: TRBV27; d_call: -; clone_size: -; cdr3_nt: TGTGCCAGCAGTCCAACCCTCCGGGACAAATTCACAGATACGCAGTATTTT; cdr3_aa: CASSPTLRDKFTDTQYF
j_call: TRBJ2-7; v_call: TRBV20-1; d_call: TRBD2; clone_size: once; cdr3_nt: TGCAGTGCTAGAGGTGGGGCTAGCGGGAGCGGAGCCTACGAGCAGTACTTC; cdr3_aa: CSARGGASGSGAYEQYF
j_call: TRBJ2-2; v_call: TRBV4-2; d_call: -; clone_size: -; cdr3_nt: TGTGCCAGCACGACTGAAGGCGGCAACACCGGGGAGCTGTTTTTT; cdr3_aa: CASTTEGGNTGELFF
j_call: TRBJ2-3; v_call: TRBV7-3; d_call: TRBD2; clone_size: -; cdr3_nt: TGTGCCAGCAGCTCCGGACTAGCGGGAGATACGCAGTATTTT; cdr3_aa: CASSSGLAGDTQYF
j_call: TRBJ1-5; v_call: TRBV6-5; d_call: -; clone_size: -; cdr3_nt: TGTGCCAGCAGCGGGATTCTTTATCAGCCCCAGCATTTT; cdr3_aa: CASSGILYQPQHF
j_call: TRBJ2-1; v_call: TRBV11-2; d_call: TRBD1; clone_size: -; cdr3_nt: TGTGCCAGCAGCGTCCGTAACGGACAGGGGGCCAATGAGCAGTTCTTC; cdr3_aa: CASSVRNGQGANEQFF
j_call: TRBJ1-5; v_call: TRBV28; d_call: -; clone_size: -; cdr3_nt: TGTGCCAGCAGTTTATTGGGGGAAAAGAGGCAGCCCCAGCATTTT; cdr3_aa: CASSLLGEKRQPQHF
j_call: TRBJ1-1; v_call: TRBV7-3; d_call: TRBD1; clone_size: -; cdr3_nt: TGTGCCAGCAGCTTACTGGGGACAGGGGGAAGGGGGAACACTGAAGCTTTCTTT; cdr3_aa: CASSLLGTGGRGNTEAFF
j_call: TRBJ2-7; v_call: TRBV28; d_call: TRBD1; clone_size: -; cdr3_nt: TGTGCCAGCAGTTCGGGACAGACGTTATACGAGCAGTACTTC; cdr3_aa: CASSSGQTLYEQYF
j_call: TRBJ2-1; v_call: TRBV15; d_call: -; clone_size: -; cdr3_nt: TGTGCCACCAGCAGAGGAGTTTCAACCTTGGGGGATGAGCAGTTCTTC; cdr3_aa: CATSRGVSTLGDEQFF
j_call: TRBJ2-1; v_call: TRBV5-6; d_call: TRBD1; clone_size: -; cdr3_nt: TGTGCCAGCAGCTTTAAAGGGACAGGGGGGAAGAATGAGCAGTTCTTC; cdr3_aa: CASSFKGTGGKNEQFF
j_call: TRBJ2-7; v_call: TRBV12-3/TRBV12-4; d_call: -; clone_size: -; cdr3_nt: TGTGCCAGCAGTTCCGAGGTCGGCGGCGGACAGTACTTC; cdr3_aa: CASSSEVGGGQYF
j_call: TRBJ2-7; v_call: TRBV6-6; d_call: -; clone_size: -; cdr3_nt: TGTGCCAGCAGTTACCGAGGTACCGAGCAGTACTTC; cdr3_aa: CASSYRGTEQYF
j_call: TRBJ1-5; v_call: TRBV15; d_call: TRBD1; clone_size: -; cdr3_nt: TGTGCCACCCTAGACAGGGGGATGTCCCAGCCCCAGCATTTT; cdr3_aa: CATLDRGMSQPQHF
j_call: TRBJ1-1; v_call: TRBV7-9; d_call: TRBD1; clone_size: -; cdr3_nt: TGTGCCAGCAGCCAGCAGAGTACAGGGGGCGGAATCACTGAAGCTTTCTTT; cdr3_aa: CASSQQSTGGGITEAFF
j_call: TRBJ1-1; v_call: TRBV25-1; d_call: -; clone_size: -; cdr3_nt: TGTGCCAGCAGTGAATCGGGGCGAACTGAAGCTTTCTTT; cdr3_aa: CASSESGRTEAFF
j_call: TRBJ1-2; v_call: TRBV20-1; d_call: -; clone_size: -; cdr3_nt: TGCAGTGCTCCTACGAATGGCTACACCTTC; cdr3_aa: CSAPTNGYTF
j_call: TRBJ2-5; v_call: TRBV24-1; d_call: -; clone_size: -; cdr3_nt: TGTGCCACCAGTGCGGGCAGCTTGTTAGATACCCAGTACTTC; cdr3_aa: CATSAGSLLDTQYF
j_call: TRBJ2-1; v_call: TRBV2; d_call: -; clone_size: -; cdr3_nt: TGTGCCAGCAGTCTCCGGGACCCCGTCGAGGCCGAGCAGTTCTTC; cdr3_aa: CASSLRDPVEAEQFF
j_call: TRBJ2-7; v_call: TRBV6-1; d_call: TRBD1; clone_size: -; cdr3_nt: TGTGCCAGCAGGCCTCCGTCGACAGGGTCCCGCTACGAGCAGTACTTC; cdr3_aa: CASRPPSTGSRYEQYF
j_call: TRBJ2-7; v_call: TRBV11-2; d_call: -; clone_size: -; cdr3_nt: TGTGCCAGCAGCTTAGACAGATACTCCTACGAGCAGTACTTC; cdr3_aa: CASSLDRYSYEQYF
j_call: TRBJ2-5; v_call: TRBV15; d_call: -; clone_size: -; cdr3_nt: TGTGCCACCAGTGGCGGGATAGAGGAGACCCAGTACTTC; cdr3_aa: CATSGGIEETQYF
j_call: TRBJ1-2; v_call: TRBV19; d_call: -; clone_size: once; cdr3_nt: TGTGCCAGTAGTCTGACGGAACTCGGCTACACCTTC; cdr3_aa: CASSLTELGYTF
j_call: TRBJ2-1; v_call: TRBV3-1; d_call: TRBD2; clone_size: -; cdr3_nt: TGTGCCAGCAGCCAGGGGACTAGCGGGAGAGAACGGTTC; cdr3_aa: CASSQGTSGRERF
j_call: TRBJ1-4; v_call: TRBV20-1; d_call: -; clone_size: -; cdr3_nt: TGCAGTGCTAAGGACCGAGCCAGCGAAAAACTGTTTTTT; cdr3_aa: CSAKDRASEKLFF
j_call: TRBJ2-7; v_call: TRBV4-1; d_call: TRBD2; clone_size: once; cdr3_nt: TGCGCCAGCAGCCAAGGCCGGGGAGCTAGCGGGAGGGCCCGTCTCTACGAGCAGTACTTC; cdr3_aa: CASSQGRGASGRARLYEQYF
j_call: TRBJ2-7; v_call: TRBV28; d_call: -; clone_size: -; cdr3_nt: TGTGCCAGCAGCATCGTCAGACGGGGGAACTACGAGCAGTACTTC; cdr3_aa: CASSIVRRGNYEQYF
j_call: TRBJ2-3; v_call: TRBV28; d_call: -; clone_size: -; cdr3_nt: TGTGCCAGCAGTTTCAGACAAGCCACAGATACGCAGTATTTT; cdr3_aa: CASSFRQATDTQYF
j_call: TRBJ2-1; v_call: TRBV20-1; d_call: -; clone_size: -; cdr3_nt: TGCAGTGCTAGAATTTGGCACCACACCCAAAGTGAGCAGTTCTTC; cdr3_aa: CSARIWHHTQSEQFF
j_call: TRBJ2-5; v_call: TRBV27; d_call: -; clone_size: -; cdr3_nt: TGTGCCAGCAGTACCATCGTGGTTAATGGGTATTTGGAGACCCAGTACTTC; cdr3_aa: CASSTIVVNGYLETQYF
j_call: TRBJ2-7; v_call: TRBV9; d_call: TRBD2; clone_size: -; cdr3_nt: TGTGCCAGCAGCCCGGGACTAGCGCCGGCCGAGCAGTACTTC; cdr3_aa: CASSPGLAPAEQYF
j_call: TRBJ1-5; v_call: TRBV20-1; d_call: -; clone_size: -; cdr3_nt: TGCAGTGCGGTTAGGACAACCAATCAGCCCCAGCATTTT; cdr3_aa: CSAVRTTNQPQHF
j_call: TRBJ1-2; v_call: TRBV29-1; d_call: TRBD1; clone_size: -; cdr3_nt: TGCAGCGGCGGGACAGCTGCTGATGGCTACACCTTC; cdr3_aa: CSGGTAADGYTF
j_call: TRBJ2-3; v_call: TRBV20-1; d_call: TRBD2; clone_size: -; cdr3_nt: TGCAGTGCACCTCACCCACTAGCGGGACTGGATACGCAGTATTTT; cdr3_aa: CSAPHPLAGLDTQYF
j_call: TRBJ2-1; v_call: TRBV12-3/TRBV12-4; d_call: TRBD2; clone_size: -; cdr3_nt: TGTGCCAGCAGTTTGCCGGGACTAGCGGACAATGAGCAGTTCTTC; cdr3_aa: CASSLPGLADNEQFF
j_call: TRBJ2-7; v_call: TRBV27; d_call: TRBD1; clone_size: few; cdr3_nt: TGTGCCAGCAGTCAGGGGGCAGGAGGGCAGTACTTC; cdr3_aa: CASSQGAGGQYF
j_call: TRBJ2-4; v_call: TRBV12-3/TRBV12-4; d_call: -; clone_size: -; cdr3_nt: TGTGCCAGCAGTTACCCGTGGGGAAAGGGCAAAAACATTCAGTACTTC; cdr3_aa: CASSYPWGKGKNIQYF